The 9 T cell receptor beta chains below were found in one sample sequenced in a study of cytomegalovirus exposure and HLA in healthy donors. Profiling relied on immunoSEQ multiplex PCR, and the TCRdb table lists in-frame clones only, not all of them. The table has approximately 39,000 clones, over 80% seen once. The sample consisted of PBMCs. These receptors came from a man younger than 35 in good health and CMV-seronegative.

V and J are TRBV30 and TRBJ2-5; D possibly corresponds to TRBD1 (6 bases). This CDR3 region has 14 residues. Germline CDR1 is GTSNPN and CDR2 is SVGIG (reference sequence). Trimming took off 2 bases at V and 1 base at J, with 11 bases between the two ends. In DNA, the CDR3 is TGTGCCTGGAGTAGACAGGACTTCCAAGAGACCCAGTACTTC. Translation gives CAWSRQDFQETQYF.

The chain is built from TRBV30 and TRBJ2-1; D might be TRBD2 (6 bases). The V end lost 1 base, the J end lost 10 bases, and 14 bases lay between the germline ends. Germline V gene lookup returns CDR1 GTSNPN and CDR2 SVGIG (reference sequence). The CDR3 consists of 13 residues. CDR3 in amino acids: CAWSDSPSDEQFF. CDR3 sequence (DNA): TGTGCCTGGAGTGACTCTCCTAGCGACGAGCAGTTCTTC. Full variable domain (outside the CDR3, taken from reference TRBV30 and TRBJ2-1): SQTIHQWPATLVQPVGSPLSLECTVEGTSNPNLYWYRQAAGRGLQLLFYSVGIGQISSEVPQNLSASRPQDRQFILSSKKLLLSDSGFYLCAWSDSPSDEQFFGPGTRLTVL.

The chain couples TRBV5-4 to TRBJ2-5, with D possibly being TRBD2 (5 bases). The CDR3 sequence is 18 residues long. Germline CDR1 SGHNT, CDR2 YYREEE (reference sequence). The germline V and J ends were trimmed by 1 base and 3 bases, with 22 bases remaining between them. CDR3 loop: CASSLLAGVSIVKETQYF. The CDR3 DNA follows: TGTGCCAGCAGCTTGCTTGCCGGGGTCTCGATCGTAAAAGAGACCCAGTACTTC.

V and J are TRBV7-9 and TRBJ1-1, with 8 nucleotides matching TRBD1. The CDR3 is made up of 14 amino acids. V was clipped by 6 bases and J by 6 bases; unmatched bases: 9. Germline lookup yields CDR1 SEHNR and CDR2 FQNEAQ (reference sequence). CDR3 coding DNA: TGTGCCAGCAGTCCTGGGACAGGAGGAGCTGAAGCTTTCTTT. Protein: CASSPGTGGAEAFF.

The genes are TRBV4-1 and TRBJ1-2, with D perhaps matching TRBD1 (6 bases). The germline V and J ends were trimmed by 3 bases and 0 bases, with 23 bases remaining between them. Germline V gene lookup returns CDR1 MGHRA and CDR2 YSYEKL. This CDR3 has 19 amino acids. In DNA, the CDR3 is TGCGCCAGCAGCCAGGCACGGGGGGCAATGGATTGGGCTAACTATGGCTACACCTTC. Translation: CASSQARGAMDWANYGYTF.

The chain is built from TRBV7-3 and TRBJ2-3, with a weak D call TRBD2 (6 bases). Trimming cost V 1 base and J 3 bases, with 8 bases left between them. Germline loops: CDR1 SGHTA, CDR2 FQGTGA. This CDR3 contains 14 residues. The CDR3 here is CASSLMGGTDTQYF. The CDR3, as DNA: TGTGCCAGCAGCTTAATGGGGGGAACAGATACGCAGTATTTT.

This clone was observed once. CDR3 region: CASSSAGTGINEQFF. In nucleotides, the CDR3 is TGTGCCAGCAGCTCAGCCGGGACAGGCATCAATGAGCAGTTCTTC. The chain is built from TRBV9 and TRBJ2-1, with 8 bases that match TRBD1. After removal of 4 bases from V and 6 bases from J, the junction contained 9 bases not matched to a gene. Germline V CDR1 and CDR2: SGDLS, YYNGEE. This CDR3 has 15 residues.

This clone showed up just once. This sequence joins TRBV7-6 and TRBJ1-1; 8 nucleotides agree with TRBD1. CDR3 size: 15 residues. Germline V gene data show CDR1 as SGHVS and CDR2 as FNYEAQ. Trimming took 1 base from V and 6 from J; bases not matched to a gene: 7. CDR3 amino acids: CASSLGAGGASEAFF. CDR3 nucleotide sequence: TGTGCCAGCAGCTTAGGGGCAGGGGGCGCCTCTGAAGCTTTCTTT. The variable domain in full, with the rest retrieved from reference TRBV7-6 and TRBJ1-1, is GAGVSQSPRYKVTKRGQDVALRCDPISGHVSLYWYRQALGQGPEFLTYFNYEAQQDKSGLPNDRFSAERPEGSISTLTIQRTEQRDSAMYRCASSLGAGGASEAFFGQGTRLTVV.

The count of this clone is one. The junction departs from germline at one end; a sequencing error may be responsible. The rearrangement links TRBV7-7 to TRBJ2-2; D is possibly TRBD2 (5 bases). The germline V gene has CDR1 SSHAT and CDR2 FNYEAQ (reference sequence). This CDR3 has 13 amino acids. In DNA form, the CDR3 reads TGTGCTAGCAGAGGCAAGCGGACCGGGGAGCTGTTTTTT. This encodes CASRGKRTGELFF.